The sequence of this TCR beta chain was determined in a study of blood T cell repertoires in COVID-19. At the level of the study: The United States, Italy and Spain were the sources of the acute and convalescent COVID-19 samples. T cells, B-cell-depleted T cells, or PBMCs provided the cDNA or gDNA that served as material.

CDR1 is MNHEY, CDR2 SMNVEV, per germline (reference sequence). V was trimmed by 8 bases and J by 6 bases, leaving 17 bases between them. This CDR3 is 14 amino acids long. In the study's own analysis: Researchers report that nucleated cell counts were estimated from reference gene primer amplification. Here immunoSEQ multiplex PCR was the method, and the copy in TCRdb shows in-frame clones only, minus some. D and trimming were read from the DNA, whereas the V and J calls and clone size are those reported in that table. The data hold more than 120,000 clones, with roughly 89% observed a single time. The chain uses TRBV27 and TRBJ2-1; D perhaps matches TRBD1 (8 bases). This sequence was found in a woman in her 50s with active or convalescent COVID-19. Material for sequencing was peripheral blood. The CDR3 spells CASGGGQAGNEQFF. In nucleotides, the CDR3 is TGTGCCAGCGGGGGGGGACAGGCCGGCAATGAGCAGTTCTTC.